The clone carrying this T cell receptor (beta chain) was observed a handful of times. This record comes from a study of blood T cell repertoires in COVID-19. Study-wide background: The analysed material was cDNA or gDNA that came from T cells, B-cell-depleted T cells, or PBMCs.

The CDR3 length is 13 residues. After removal of 2 bases from V and 8 bases from J, the junction contained 2 bases not matched to a gene. Germline CDR1 MRHNA, CDR2 SNTAGT. Study processing details: Estimation of nucleated cell counts was performed using reference gene primer amplification. Assay: immunoSEQ multiplex PCR; the TCRdb copy retains only in-frame clones and omits some. V and J calls and clone size follow that table, whereas D and trimming were derived from the DNA. Here the sample spans 150,000 to 200,000 clones, approximately 86% being singletons. Sequenced material: peripheral blood. This sequence originates from a man aged 45 to 65 with active or convalescent COVID-19. The V call is TRBV6-4, the J call TRBJ2-3; 9 nucleotides agree with TRBD2. This chain's CDR3 is CASSDGGGGTQYF. The CDR3 DNA reads TGTGCCAGCAGTGACGGCGGGGGGGGTACGCAGTATTTT.